This T cell receptor beta chain was identified during a study of blood T cell repertoires in COVID-19. For the study at large: Collection of acute and convalescent COVID-19 samples took place in the United States, Italy and Spain. PBMCs, B-cell-depleted T cells, or T cells provided the cDNA or gDNA that made up the material.

CDR3 length: 18 amino acids. Germline lookup yields CDR1 MNHEY and CDR2 SMNVEV (reference sequence). Trimming removed 2 bases at V and 0 bases at J, with 17 bases between. How the authors handled the data: The authors estimated nucleated cell counts from reference gene primer amplification. Some clones are missing from TCRdb's copy, which holds only in-frame ones; the method was immunoSEQ multiplex PCR. V and J calls and clone size follow that table, whereas D and trimming were derived from the DNA. The sample carries tens of thousands of clones, about nine tenths recorded once. Sequencing was performed on peripheral blood. This chain connects TRBV27 to TRBJ1-5; the D gene is possibly TRBD1 (6 bases). The sequence came from a human donor in a cohort sampled during active COVID-19. CDR3 sequence reads: CASSLGTGTTTSNQPQHF. The CDR3 DNA reads TGTGCCAGCAGTTTAGGGACCGGGACAACGACTAGCAATCAGCCCCAGCATTTT.